The 30 T cell receptor beta chains below were found in one sample sequenced in a study of T cells in localized non-small cell lung cancer (dated by TCRdb to about 2020). Libraries were built with the immunoSEQ multiplex PCR assay. TCRdb retrieved this table from immuneACCESS and kept in-frame rearrangements only. Not all clones are present; in checked studies, unresolved V genes account for under half, and no reason is known for the remainder. In all, the sample holds 1,500 to 2,000 clones, and less than 25% of those were seen once. Under 20% of the sample comes from the top ten. The sequences come from normal lung tissue next to the tumor, collected before any cancer treatment. Receptor source: a female donor older than 55 with stage I lung adenocarcinoma.

This clone was observed a handful of times. This rearrangement joins TRBV7-6 to TRBJ1-1; no firm D call. The CDR3 consists of 14 residues. CDR1 is SGHVS and CDR2 is FNYEAQ in the germline V gene. Deletions cut 3 bases from V and 2 bases from J, with 10 bases between. The CDR3 nucleotides read TGTGCCAGCAGCTTTCAGAGAGCAAACACTGAAGCTTTCTTT. Translation: CASSFQRANTEAFF. The complete variable domain, with remaining parts taken from reference TRBV7-6 and TRBJ1-1, reads GAGVSQSPRYKVTKRGQDVALRCDPISGHVSLYWYRQALGQGPEFLTYFNYEAQQDKSGLPNDRFSAERPEGSISTLTIQRTEQRDSAMYRCASSFQRANTEAFFGQGTRLTVV.

This chain joins TRBV10-2 and TRBJ2-2, with 13 bases matching TRBD2. There are 17 residues in the CDR3. V shed 6 bases, J shed 3 bases, and the junction held 7 bases outside the gene matches. Germline V CDR1 and CDR2: WSHSY, SAAADI. DNA for the CDR3: TGCGCCAGCAGGGGGACTAGCGGGACCCTGGACACCGGGGAGCTGTTTTTT. Encoded protein: CASRGTSGTLDTGELFF.

Judged by abundance, this clone is medium-sized. The rearrangement uses TRBV6-8 and TRBJ1-5; D is uncertain. Trimming removed 0 bases at V and 7 bases at J, with 13 bases between. The CDR3 extends over 15 amino acids. The germline V gene has CDR1 MNHGY and CDR2 SAAAGT. In nucleotides, the CDR3 is TGTGCCAGCAGTTACTCGACGCAGCTTGGGCAGCCCCAGCATTTT. This gives the protein CASSYSTQLGQPQHF.

The V call is TRBV11-3, the J call TRBJ2-7, with D unclear. The ends were cut back, 5 bases at V and 1 base at J, with 15 bases in the middle. CDR1 SGHNT and CDR2 YENEEA come from the germline V gene. CDR3 length: 15 amino acids. In DNA form, the CDR3 reads TGTGCCAGCAGCCCAGAAGTAGGACGGTCCTACGAGCAGTACTTC. Protein product: CASSPEVGRSYEQYF.

The V and J genes are TRBV10-2 and TRBJ2-1; 13 bases fit TRBD2. Trimming took 7 bases from V and 4 from J; bases not matched to a gene: 7. Germline V gives CDR1 WSHSY, CDR2 SAAADI. This CDR3 comprises 16 residues. The CDR3 DNA is TGCGCCAGCACTGGACTAGCGGGAGTGGCATACAATGAGCAGTTCTTC. It translates to CASTGLAGVAYNEQFF.

The chain couples TRBV19 to TRBJ1-1; D is unresolved. Germline CDR1 is LNHDA and CDR2 is SQIVND (reference sequence). The germline V and J ends were trimmed by 10 bases and 6 bases, with 15 bases remaining between them. The CDR3 is 12 residues long. CDR3 residues: CATRSGVAEAFF. CDR3 bases: TGTGCCACCAGAAGTGGTGTGGCTGAAGCTTTCTTT.

The rearrangement uses TRBV5-1 and TRBJ2-7, with 9 bases fitting TRBD1. The junction had 3 bases not matched to a gene; V was cut back by 3 bases and J by 2 bases. Germline CDR1 is SGHRS and CDR2 is YFSETQ. This CDR3 region has 14 residues. CDR3 DNA: TGCGCCAGCAGCTGGACAGGGGTCACCTACGAGCAGTACTTC. This sequence encodes CASSWTGVTYEQYF.

In this sample, this clone turned up once. The chain has TRBV29-1 and TRBJ1-2; TRBD1 aligns across 7 bases. This CDR3 has 13 amino acids. V was pared by 3 bases and J by 7 bases, with 8 bases of the junction left unmatched. Germline V gene data show CDR1 as SQVTM and CDR2 as ANQGSEA. The CDR3 spells CSVDPGQAGGYTF. The CDR3 bases are TGCAGCGTTGACCCCGGACAGGCCGGTGGCTACACCTTC.

This clone has more than one count but fewer than ten. The V gene is TRBV6-8, the J gene TRBJ1-3; D gene uncertain. The CDR3 consists of 14 residues. Germline V lookup: CDR1 MNHGY, CDR2 SAAAGT. V was shortened by 7 bases and J by 5 bases, with 15 bases between the two germline ends. The CDR3 region has the DNA TGTGCCAGCATAGAGACCCTTACTCGAAACACCATATATTTT. It codes for CASIETLTRNTIYF.

This clone was counted a few times. The J gene is TRBJ1-3, the V gene TRBV19; TRBD1 might be the D (6 bases). This CDR3 spans 14 amino acids. CDR1 is LNHDA and CDR2 is SQIVND in the germline V gene (reference sequence). The V end lost 4 bases, the J end lost 4 bases, and 11 bases lay between the germline ends. The CDR3 loop reads CASSTRDTGNTIYF. For the CDR3, the DNA is TGTGCCAGTAGTACGCGGGACACAGGAAACACCATATATTTT. Supplemented by reference TRBV19 and TRBJ1-3, the full variable domain reads DGGITQSPKYLFRKEGQNVTLSCEQNLNHDAMYWYRQDPGQGLRLIYYSQIVNDFQKGDIAEGYSVSREKKESFPLTVTSAQKNPTAFYLCASSTRDTGNTIYFGEGSWLTVV.

The gene calls are TRBV11-3 and TRBJ2-7; D not certain. V was cut by 1 base and J by 3 bases, with 10 bases left in between. Germline loops: CDR1 SGHNT, CDR2 YENEEA. The CDR3 extends over 14 amino acids. The CDR3 DNA follows: TGTGCCAGCAGCTTAGTTTCGAGTGACTACGAGCAGTACTTC. Translated, it gives CASSLVSSDYEQYF.

This clone was counted only a few times. V gene TRBV16 combines with J gene TRBJ1-4, with 7 bases fitting TRBD1. The CDR3 has 12 amino acids. Looked up from germline, CDR1 is KGHSY and CDR2 is FQNENV. The V and J ends lost 5 bases and 7 bases, in that order; junction bases with no gene match: 1. The CDR3 spells CASSDRVEKLFF. The CDR3 DNA is TGTGCCAGCAGCGACAGGGTTGAAAAACTGTTTTTT.

A few counts support this clone. The J gene is TRBJ1-2, the V gene TRBV2; 8 bases map to TRBD1. V trimming: 7 bases; J trimming: 4 bases; junction bases outside the gene matches: 14. Germline values: CDR1 SNHLY, CDR2 FYNNEI. The CDR3 is 16 amino acids. The CDR3 sequence: CASIPSYRGIVYGYTF. The CDR3 DNA is TGTGCCAGCATCCCTTCGTACAGGGGGATAGTCTATGGCTACACCTTC.

This clone was seen a handful of times. The V call is TRBV11-3, the J call TRBJ2-7, with 7 bases matching TRBD2. The CDR3 is 14 amino acids. Germline V lookup: CDR1 SGHNT, CDR2 YENEEA. V gave up 2 bases and J gave up 6 bases; unmatched junction bases: 7. In DNA, the CDR3 is TGTGCCAGCAGCTTAATATCGGGAGGAGGCGAGCAGTACTTC. This codes for CASSLISGGGEQYF.

This clone was observed a handful of times. The rearrangement links TRBV5-1 to TRBJ1-1; 8 bases map to TRBD1. CDR1 and CDR2 from the germline V gene are SGHRS and YFSETQ. J gave up 1 base and V 4 bases, and 3 bases lay outside the gene matches. This CDR3 region has 14 residues. CDR3 DNA sequence: TGCGCCAGCAGCCCCGGGACAGGGAACACTGAAGCTTTCTTT. Its translation is CASSPGTGNTEAFF.

The gene calls are TRBV6-8 and TRBJ1-5, with 12 positions matching TRBD1. The CDR3 has 16 residues. Germline V CDR1 and CDR2: MNHGY, SAAAGT. The junction had 5 bases not matched to a gene; V was cut back by 5 bases and J by 3 bases. For the CDR3, the DNA is TGTGCCAGCAGTGCCGGGACAGGGGGCATCAATCAGCCCCAGCATTTT. Translating it yields CASSAGTGGINQPQHF.

This sequence joins TRBV5-1 and TRBJ1-1; D unclear. Germline assignment: CDR1 SGHRS and CDR2 YFSETQ. V lost 5 bases and J lost 1, with 21 bases in between. The CDR3 totals 17 residues. CDR3 sequence (DNA): TGCGCCAGCAGAAAAGAACAGCTTGAGTCTTGGAACACTGAAGCTTTCTTT. Encoded protein: CASRKEQLESWNTEAFF. The variable domain in full, completed from reference TRBV5-1 and TRBJ1-1, reads KAGVTQTPRYLIKTRGQQVTLSCSPISGHRSVSWYQQTPGQGLQFLFEYFSETQRNKGNFPGRFSGRQFSNSRSEMNVSTLELGDSALYLCASRKEQLESWNTEAFFGQGTRLTVV.

In its sample, this clone was seen a few times. The chain carries TRBV30 and TRBJ2-3, with TRBD2 as a possible D gene (6 bases). V was clipped by 4 bases and J by 2 bases, with 16 bases between them. Germline loops: CDR1 GTSNPN, CDR2 SVGIG (reference sequence). The CDR3 length is 15 residues. The CDR3 reads CAWNPPAGFTDTQYF. CDR3 bases: TGTGCCTGGAACCCTCCGGCGGGGTTCACAGATACGCAGTATTTT.

The chain employs TRBV11-3 and TRBJ1-1, with a possible D match to TRBD1 (5 bases). Germline CDR1 is SGHNT and CDR2 is YENEEA. Trimming stripped 5 bases from V and 1 base from J, with 11 bases between. This CDR3 has 14 amino acids. The CDR3 DNA reads TGTGCCAGCAGCCCTTCAGGGCCGAACACTGAAGCTTTCTTT. Its protein is CASSPSGPNTEAFF.

This clone was seen a few times. V and J are TRBV11-3 and TRBJ2-2; TRBD2 matches 8 bases. Germline values: CDR1 SGHNT, CDR2 YENEEA. CDR3 size: 14 residues. Unmatched junction bases numbered 6, after V lost 5 bases and J lost 7 bases. The CDR3 sequence: CASSAGLAFGELFF. The CDR3 DNA reads TGTGCCAGCAGCGCAGGACTAGCTTTCGGGGAGCTGTTTTTT.

This clone was found a few times. The chain has TRBV9 and TRBJ2-7; 7 bases are shared with TRBD1. The CDR3 length is 14 residues. The V gene's germline CDR1 is SGDLS and CDR2 YYNGEE. Trimming took 4 bases from V and 4 from J; bases not matched to a gene: 8. As DNA, the CDR3 is TGTGCCAGCAGCCTTACCGGGACAGAGTACGAGCAGTACTTC. The encoded protein is CASSLTGTEYEQYF. Combining the CDR3 with reference TRBV9 and TRBJ2-7 gives the whole variable domain DSGVTQTPKHLITATGQRVTLRCSPRSGDLSVYWYQQSLDQGLQFLIQYYNGEERAKGNILERFSAQQFPDLHSELNLSSLELGDSALYFCASSLTGTEYEQYFGPGTRLTVT.

The gene calls are TRBV11-3 and TRBJ2-7, with 9 bases identical to TRBD1. V lost 4 bases to trimming and J lost 6 bases; unmatched junction nucleotides: 7. The germline CDR1 and CDR2 sequences are SGHNT and YENEEA. The CDR3 is 14 amino acids. In DNA, the CDR3 is TGTGCCAGCAGCTCGGACAGGGGTACGCGCGAGCAGTACTTC. Encoded protein: CASSSDRGTREQYF. Together with reference TRBV11-3 and TRBJ2-7, the CDR3 gives the full variable domain: EAGVVQSPRYKIIEKKQPVAFWCNPISGHNTLYWYLQNLGQGPELLIRYENEEAVDDSQLPKDRFSAERLKGVDSTLKIQPAELGDSAVYLCASSSDRGTREQYFGPGTRLTVT.

This clone turned up a few times. The rearrangement joins TRBV28 to TRBJ2-1; the D gene is possibly TRBD1 (6 bases). With 4 bases removed from V and 4 bases from J, the gap between germline ends came to 14 bases. The CDR3 is made up of 15 amino acids. In germline, CDR1 is MDHEN, CDR2 SYDVKM. CDR3 sequence reads: CASSSTGYGYNEQFF. The DNA for the CDR3 is TGTGCCAGCAGTTCTACAGGGTACGGGTACAATGAGCAGTTCTTC.

This clone was detected only a few times. The chain links TRBV28 to TRBJ2-7, with 7 bases identical to TRBD1. Germline V lookup: CDR1 MDHEN, CDR2 SYDVKM. This CDR3 has 15 amino acids. V dropped 5 bases and J dropped 0; count of bases not matched to a gene: 7. CDR3 residues: CASSINRDSSYEQYF. The CDR3, as DNA: TGTGCCAGCAGTATAAACCGGGACAGCTCCTACGAGCAGTACTTC.

This clone was counted only a few times. The chain uses TRBV7-7 and TRBJ2-5, with 7 nucleotides matching TRBD2. Trimming at V came to 1 base and at J to 2 bases, leaving 4 bases not matched to a gene. Germline-derived CDR1 and CDR2 are SSHAT and FNYEAQ (reference sequence). This CDR3 comprises 15 residues. The CDR3 reads CASSLEWRGQETQYF. CDR3 nucleotides: TGTGCCAGCAGCTTAGAATGGCGGGGGCAAGAGACCCAGTACTTC.

This clone is labeled as large (0.1 to 1%). V gene TRBV30 combines with J gene TRBJ2-2, with 10 bases lining up with TRBD2. This CDR3 is 15 amino acids long. J gave up 1 base and V 3 bases, and 2 bases lay outside the gene matches. Germline V gene sequence: CDR1 GTSNPN, CDR2 SVGIG (reference sequence). CDR3 residues: CAWRLAGGNTGELFF. The DNA for the CDR3 is TGTGCCTGGAGGTTAGCGGGGGGGAACACCGGGGAGCTGTTTTTT.

This clone is classed as hyperexpanded. The rearrangement uses TRBV30 and TRBJ2-3; D tentatively reads TRBD1 or TRBD2 (6 bases each). The CDR3 covers 14 residues. Germline CDR1 and CDR2: GTSNPN and SVGIG (reference sequence). Trimming removed 1 base at V and 4 bases at J, with 12 bases between. The CDR3 nucleotides are TGTGCCTGGAGTGGGCAGGGGAGGCCAGATACGCAGTATTTT. Encoded protein: CAWSGQGRPDTQYF.

The table lists this clone with a few counts. This sequence joins TRBV19 and TRBJ1-1; D gene ambiguous. Trimming cost V 2 bases and J 1 base, with 5 bases left between them. Germline V gives CDR1 LNHDA, CDR2 SQIVND (reference sequence). The CDR3 loop spans 13 amino acids. The CDR3 region is CASSIRTNTEAFF. The DNA of the CDR3 is TGTGCCAGTAGTATACGGACGAACACTGAAGCTTTCTTT.

This clone was counted between two and nine times. V usage is TRBV6-8 and J usage is TRBJ1-2; a possible D gene is TRBD1 (5 bases). The V end lost 5 bases, the J end lost 4 bases, and 11 bases lay between the germline ends. This CDR3 contains 13 residues. In germline, CDR1 is MNHGY, CDR2 SAAAGT. The CDR3 region has the DNA TGTGCCAGCAGTGTCACAGGTCCCTATGGCTACACCTTC. Amino acids: CASSVTGPYGYTF.

This clone is deemed medium-sized. V gene TRBV11-3 combines with J gene TRBJ2-1; 7 positions agree with TRBD2. Germline trimming cut 8 bases from V and 9 bases from J; bases unmatched to any gene: 13. Germline-derived CDR1 and CDR2 are SGHNT and YENEEA. The CDR3 consists of 14 residues. The chain's CDR3 is CASGPSGTRSEQFF. DNA of the CDR3: TGTGCCAGCGGACCTAGCGGAACTCGGTCTGAGCAGTTCTTC.